Presented here are 17 T cell receptor beta chains from one specimen sequenced in a study of response to subunit inactivated influenza vaccine. TCRdb re-analysed the RT-PCR reads in MiXCR, keeping a single row per CDR3 protein. This sample has hundreds of thousands of distinct CDR3 sequences; 7.6% occur once, and the top ten carry roughly 13%. The sequenced sample was PBMCs from blood, obtained less than 25 months after vaccination. All receptors come from a man between 50 and 69 years old who received an inactivated influenza vaccine.

The chain is built from TRBV4-3 and TRBJ1-4; possible D gene TRBD1, 5 bases. The CDR3 is 15 amino acids. Per the germline V gene, CDR1 is LGHNA and CDR2 is YSLEER. Trimming removed 7 bases at V and 7 bases at J, with 19 bases between. Written as DNA, the CDR3 is TGCGCCAGCACCAAAAAGGGACTTTTGGGTGAAAAACTGTTTTTT. Translated: CASTKKGLLGEKLFF.

The rearrangement links TRBV29-1 to TRBJ2-1; 7 bases align to TRBD2. This CDR3 is built from 12 residues. Germline V gene data show CDR1 as SQVTM and CDR2 as ANQGSEA. The CDR3 DNA reads TGCAGGGGGGGGGACTCTTTACATGAGCAGTTCTTC. It specifies CRGGDSLHEQFF.

This clonotype was seen a handful of times. V usage is TRBV4-3 and J usage is TRBJ2-1; D possibly corresponds to TRBD1 (6 bases). V was trimmed by 4 bases and J by 8 bases, leaving 12 bases between them. This CDR3 has 13 amino acids. Germline assignment: CDR1 LGHNA and CDR2 YSLEER. The CDR3 sequence: CASSLQGAHEQFF. The DNA for the CDR3 is TGCGCCAGCAGCCTACAGGGTGCCCATGAGCAGTTCTTC.

The sample holds a few counts of this clonotype. V is TRBV20-1 and J is TRBJ2-7; D may be TRBD2 (6 bases). Germline V gives CDR1 DFQATT, CDR2 SNEGSKA (reference sequence). V lost 7 bases to trimming and J lost 3 bases, with 22 bases between them. There are 15 residues in the CDR3. Written as DNA, the CDR3 is TGCAGTGTCGGACCAAGCAATAGCGGAAACTACGAGCAGTACTTC. It specifies CSVGPSNSGNYEQYF.

This clonotype was seen a handful of times. The chain combines TRBV10-3 with TRBJ2-7; 7 bases are a match to TRBD1. V shed 4 bases and J 3 bases; nucleotides not matched to a gene: 6. The germline V gene encodes CDR1 ENHRY and CDR2 SYGVKD. This CDR3 has 14 amino acids. CDR3 sequence reads: CAISGQGPYYEQYF. CDR3 nucleotides: TGTGCCATCAGTGGACAGGGTCCGTACTACGAGCAGTACTTC.

A few counts support this clonotype. This sequence joins TRBV6-2 or TRBV6-3 and TRBJ2-5; no firm D call. Germline values: CDR1 MNHEY, CDR2 SVGEGT. V was shortened by 0 bases and J by 4 bases, with 12 bases between the two germline ends. The CDR3 runs 15 residues. The CDR3 DNA follows: TGTGCCAGCAGTTACTCGGAGTTGGGCCTAGAGACCCAGTACTTC. Encoded protein: CASSYSELGLETQYF.

This clonotype was seen many times. The V and J genes are TRBV5-1 and TRBJ1-4; D unresolved. Per germline, CDR1 SGHRS and CDR2 YFSETQ. The CDR3 has 16 residues. V shed 0 bases and J shed 4 bases, with 13 bases lying between them. CDR3 region: CASSLAGPENNEKLFF. As DNA, the CDR3 is TGCGCCAGCAGCTTGGCCGGGCCCGAGAATAATGAAAAACTGTTTTTT. Full variable domain (remainder filled in from reference TRBV5-1 and TRBJ1-4): KAGVTQTPRYLIKTRGQQVTLSCSPISGHRSVSWYQQTPGQGLQFLFEYFSETQRNKGNFPGRFSGRQFSNSRSEMNVSTLELGDSALYLCASSLAGPENNEKLFFGSGTQLSVL.

This chain uses TRBV14 with TRBJ2-1, with 9 positions matching TRBD2. With V trimmed by 1 base and J by 8 bases, 3 bases remained unmatched. The CDR3 consists of 14 residues. Germline CDR1 and CDR2: SGHDN and FVKESK. The CDR3 is CASSQGLAGHEQFF. The CDR3 bases are TGTGCCAGCAGCCAAGGCCTAGCGGGACATGAGCAGTTCTTC.

This clonotype was picked up many times. The J gene is TRBJ2-3, the V gene TRBV9; TRBD2 aligns across 7 bases. The CDR3 has 14 amino acids. From germline, CDR1 is SGDLS and CDR2 YYNGEE. After removal of 7 bases from V and 0 bases from J, the junction contained 5 bases not matched to a gene. Here the CDR3 reads CASRRDYSTDTQYF. The CDR3 DNA is TGTGCCAGCCGCCGGGACTATAGCACAGATACGCAGTATTTT. Using reference TRBV9 and TRBJ2-3 for the parts outside the CDR3, the full variable domain is DSGVTQTPKHLITATGQRVTLRCSPRSGDLSVYWYQQSLDQGLQFLIQYYNGEERAKGNILERFSAQQFPDLHSELNLSSLELGDSALYFCASRRDYSTDTQYFGPGTRLTVL.

This clonotype was seen more than once but under ten times. The genes are TRBV25-1 and TRBJ2-5; no firm D call. CDR1 MGHDK and CDR2 SYGVNS come from the germline V gene. There are 13 residues in the CDR3. Between the trimmed V and J ends, which lost 5 bases and 0 bases, there was a span of 7 bases. The CDR3 sequence is CASSSRYQETQYF. Written as DNA, the CDR3 is TGTGCCAGCAGTTCAAGGTACCAAGAGACCCAGTACTTC.

The CDR3 spells CATISGGQETQYF. In nucleotides, the CDR3 is TGTGCCACCATAAGCGGGGGGCAAGAGACCCAGTACTTC. The chain carries TRBV10-3 and TRBJ2-5; 9 bases map to TRBD2. V lost 10 bases, J lost 2 bases, and 5 bases stayed unmatched. From germline, CDR1 is ENHRY and CDR2 SYGVKD. The CDR3 covers 13 residues.

The J gene is TRBJ2-1, the V gene TRBV7-2; TRBD2 is a possible D gene (5 bases). The V gene lost 1 base and the J gene lost 5 bases, with 9 bases spanning the gap. In germline, CDR1 is SGHTA, CDR2 FQGNSA. The CDR3 length is 14 residues. The CDR3 nucleotides are TGTGCCAGCAGCTTAGTGGCTAGCCACAATGAGCAGTTCTTC. Its protein product is CASSLVASHNEQFF.

The rearrangement uses TRBV6-1 and TRBJ2-6; 8 bases map to TRBD1. The CDR3 loop spans 18 amino acids. Germline CDR1 and CDR2: MNHNS and SASEGT. With 7 bases clipped from V and 1 base from J, the junction kept 12 bases outside the gene matches. The CDR3 DNA sequence: TGTGCCAGCACCCTCGGACAGGGCCTCGGGTCTGGGGCCAACGTCCTGACTTTC. Translated, it gives CASTLGQGLGSGANVLTF.

J is TRBJ2-7 and V is TRBV6-6; 7 bases agree with TRBD1. The CDR3 loop spans 12 amino acids. J was trimmed by 3 bases and V by 11 bases; bases with no gene match: 7. The V gene's germline CDR1 is MNHNY and CDR2 SVGAGI (reference sequence). The chain's CDR3 is CAVEGDSYEQYF. DNA of the CDR3: TGTGCCGTCGAGGGGGACAGCTACGAGCAGTACTTC.

Ten or more counts support this clonotype. The chain couples TRBV20-1 to TRBJ1-4; D uncertain. V was pared by 3 bases and J by 0 bases, with 14 bases between. This CDR3 has 16 amino acids. The germline gives CDR1 DFQATT, CDR2 SNEGSKA (reference sequence). The CDR3 loop is CSASLHHPATNEKLFF. Here the CDR3 DNA reads TGCAGTGCTAGTTTACACCACCCTGCAACTAATGAAAAACTGTTTTTT.

For this clonotype: An end of the junction does not agree with germline; a read error may underlie this. The J gene is TRBJ2-6, the V gene TRBV2, with TRBD1 matching 9 bases. This CDR3 is 16 amino acids long. CDR1 and CDR2 (germline): SNHLY, FYNNEI. CDR3 in DNA: TGTGCCAGCAGTGAAACAGGGGGCGTCTGGGCCGACGTCCTGACTTTC. It codes for CASSETGGVWADVLTF.

The chain joins TRBV12-3 or TRBV12-4 to TRBJ2-2; perhaps TRBD1 as D (6 bases). CDR3 length equals 16 residues. Trimming left V 5 bases short and J 4 bases short, with 17 bases between. For the CDR3, the DNA is TGTGCCAGCAGTCCAGTAGGGGGAGTCTCCACCGGGGAGCTGTTTTTT. This encodes CASSPVGGVSTGELFF.